This T cell receptor (beta chain) was documented in a study of T-cell reconstitution after alpha-beta-depleted transplantation in children. Study observations and caveats: Two months or so post-transplant, alpha-beta T cells reportedly derived from several hundred expanded graft clones. One year after transplant, T-cell counts and diversity came mostly from newly produced T cells.

This clonotype showed up many times. Its antigen is currently unknown. This CDR3 has 14 residues. Germline CDR1 and CDR2: MNHNS and SASEGT. V dropped 4 bases and J dropped 5; count of bases not matched to a gene: 4. During its preparation, the TCRbeta library received unique molecular identifiers. Via MiXCR, TCRdb re-called the PCR reads, giving one row per CDR3 protein. The sample records some 120,000 distinct CDR3 sequences, roughly 10% being singletons. This rearrangement joins TRBV6-1 to TRBJ1-4, with 7 bases aligning to TRBD1. The clonotype was recovered from a girl under two years old who had a stem cell transplant for combined immunodeficiency, so the T cells may come from the graft donor. The source was PBMCs, mostly from graft donor cells, collected 180 days after TCRalphabeta/CD19-depleted stem cell transplant. The CDR3, as DNA: TGTGCCAGCAGTGTCGTGACAGGGAATGAAAAACTGTTTTTT. Its protein is CASSVVTGNEKLFF.